This T cell receptor (beta chain) is from a study of blood T cell repertoires in COVID-19. Study summary: Both acute and convalescent COVID-19 samples were obtained from the United States, Italy and Spain. PBMCs, B-cell-depleted T cells, or T cells provided the cDNA or gDNA that made up the material.

Methods used by the authors: Amplification with reference gene primers provided the estimates of nucleated cell counts. Clones were read by immunoSEQ multiplex PCR, and TCRdb kept only the in-frame ones, dropping some. V and J calls and clone size come straight from that table; D and trimming were deduced from the DNA. The data show more than 150,000 clones, roughly nine tenths seen once. The CDR3 sequence is 11 residues long. With 5 bases removed from V and 3 bases from J, the gap between germline ends came to 4 bases. The germline gives CDR1 SGHVS, CDR2 FQNEAQ. The V gene is TRBV7-8, the J gene TRBJ2-5, with D unclear. This clonotype was sampled from a man between 70 and 80 years old with active or convalescent COVID-19. Input material: peripheral blood. The CDR3 loop is CASSLKETQYF. CDR3 sequence (DNA): TGTGCCAGCAGCCTAAAAGAGACCCAGTACTTC.